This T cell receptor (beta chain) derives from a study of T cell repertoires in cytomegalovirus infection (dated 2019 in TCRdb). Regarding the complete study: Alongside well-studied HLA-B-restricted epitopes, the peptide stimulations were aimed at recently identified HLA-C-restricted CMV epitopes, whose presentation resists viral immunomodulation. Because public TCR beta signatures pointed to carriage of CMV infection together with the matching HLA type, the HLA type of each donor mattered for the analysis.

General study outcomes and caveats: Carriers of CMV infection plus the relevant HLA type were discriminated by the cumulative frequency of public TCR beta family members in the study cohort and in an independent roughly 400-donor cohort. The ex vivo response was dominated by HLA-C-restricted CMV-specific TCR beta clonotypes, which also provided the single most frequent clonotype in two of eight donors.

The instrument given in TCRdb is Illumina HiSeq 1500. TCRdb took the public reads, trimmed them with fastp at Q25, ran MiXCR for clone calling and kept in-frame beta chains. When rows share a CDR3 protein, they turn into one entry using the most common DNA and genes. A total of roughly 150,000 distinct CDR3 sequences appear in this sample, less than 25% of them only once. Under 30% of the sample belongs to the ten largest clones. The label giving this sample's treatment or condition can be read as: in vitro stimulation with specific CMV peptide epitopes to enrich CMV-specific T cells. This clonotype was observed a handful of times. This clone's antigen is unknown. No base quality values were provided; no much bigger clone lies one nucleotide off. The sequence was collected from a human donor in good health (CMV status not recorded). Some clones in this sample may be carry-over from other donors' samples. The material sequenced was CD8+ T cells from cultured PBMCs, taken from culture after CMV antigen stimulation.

The CDR3 protein: CASSQETWDGGYTF. The DNA reads TGCGCCAGCAGCCAAGAAACCTGGGACGGAGGCTACACCTTC. The V gene is TRBV4-3 and the J gene is TRBJ1-2, with a weak D call of TRBD1 (5 bases match). Spanning cysteine to phenylalanine, the CDR3 consists of 14 amino acids. Only the CDR3 region is kept as DNA, spanning 42 bases read in frame from base 1. The CDR1 and CDR2 encoded by the germline V gene are LGHNA and YSLEER. V is clipped by 0 bases and J by 8 bases, and the sequence between their germline boundaries is 13 bases long.